These 2 T cell receptor beta chains were sequenced from one sample in a study of radiotherapy plus CTLA-4 blockade in lung cancer. Data came from immunoSEQ multiplex PCR; TCRdb stores just in-frame clones and leaves some out. The data hold about 72,000 clones, with about 83% observed a single time. Source: peripheral blood, taken from a patient treated with radiotherapy plus ipilimumab. The receptors here all came from a human donor with non-small cell lung cancer who had a partial response to radiotherapy plus ipilimumab.

V is TRBV2 and J is TRBJ2-3; 11 nucleotides align to TRBD1. Germline trimming cut 6 bases from V and 0 bases from J; bases unmatched to any gene: 2. Germline CDR1 is SNHLY and CDR2 is FYNNEI. The CDR3 spans 15 residues. The CDR3 DNA reads as TGTGCCAGCAGCGGACAGGGGGCAAGCACAGATACGCAGTATTTT. This translates into CASSGQGASTDTQYF.

The genes are TRBV7-8 and TRBJ1-4, with 9 bases lining up with TRBD1. V lost 6 bases, J lost 3 bases, and 8 bases stayed unmatched. Per germline, CDR1 SGHVS and CDR2 FQNEAQ. The CDR3 contains 16 residues. The chain's CDR3 is CASSSGTGRANEKLFF. As DNA, the CDR3 is TGTGCCAGCAGTTCCGGGACAGGGAGGGCTAATGAAAAACTGTTTTTT.